What follows is one T cell receptor beta chain and its context. These data are taken from a study of blood T cell repertoires in COVID-19. The CDR3 has 15 residues. Germline CDR1 SGHAT, CDR2 FQNNGV. Trimming stripped 1 base from V and 0 bases from J, with 7 bases between. Authors' methods: Amplification from reference gene primers served as the basis for estimated nucleated cell counts. The method was immunoSEQ multiplex PCR; TCRdb's version includes in-frame clones alone and lacks a portion of them. Clone size and the V and J calls come from that table; the DNA yielded D and trimming. Of 150,000 to 200,000 clones listed, around four fifths are singletons.

Sequencing was performed on peripheral blood. The sequence was collected from a man aged 55-75 years with COVID-19, enrolled during active disease. V usage is TRBV11-2 and J usage is TRBJ1-3; TRBD1 might be the D (5 bases). The CDR3 protein is CASSLGGVSGNTIYF. The CDR3 DNA is TGTGCCAGCAGCTTAGGGGGGGTCTCTGGAAACACCATATATTTT.